This paragraph covers one TCR beta chain sequence. The antigen is not known. The data are from a study of cytomegalovirus exposure and HLA in healthy donors. Profiling relied on immunoSEQ multiplex PCR, and the TCRdb table lists in-frame clones only, not all of them. The sample has some 250,000 clones, about 86% seen once. Points from the study as a whole: In vitro checks showed that three CMV-associated chains really do target CMV antigens.

Germline V gene lookup returns CDR1 SGHNT and CDR2 YYREEE (reference sequence). The CDR3 is 17 amino acids. V lost 0 bases, J lost 4 bases, and 8 bases stayed unmatched. The material sequenced was PBMCs. The origin of this receptor is a woman between 25 and 40 years old in good health and CMV-seropositive. The chain joins TRBV5-4 to TRBJ2-3; TRBD2 agrees at 10 bases. The CDR3 loop reads CASSLVPASGSADTQYF. CDR3 nucleotides: TGTGCCAGCAGCTTGGTCCCGGCTAGCGGGAGCGCAGATACGCAGTATTTT.